This T cell receptor beta chain was identified during a study of CD8 T cells in Susac syndrome. Germline CDR1 is DFQATT and CDR2 is SNEGSKA (reference sequence). Trimming cost V 3 bases and J 5 bases, with 10 bases left between them. The CDR3 runs to 12 residues. RNA amounts of roughly 0.45 to 1 ug underwent reverse transcription with random hexamers. Across 54 Vbeta and 13 Jbeta, immunoSEQ multiplex PCR amplified TCR beta CDR3. TCRdb analysed the immunoSEQ multiplex PCR reads with MiXCR anew, one entry per CDR3 protein. This sample yields around 80,000 distinct CDR3 sequences, of which 94% are seen a single time; roughly 0.5% belongs to the top ten. The sample holds one count of this clonotype. CD8+ and CD4+ T cells from blood underwent TCR beta sequencing, which was carried out in a high-throughput format. The CD8+ and CD4+ T cells were isolated magnetically using a negative isolation approach, whereas the TEMRA cells were enriched by FACS.

The TCR sequence derives from a human donor with Susac syndrome. Sequencing input: CD8+ T cells from PBMCs. The chain joins TRBV20-1 to TRBJ1-1, with D possibly TRBD1 on 5 matching bases. Here the CDR3 DNA reads TGCAGTGCTAGGGAAAGGGGAACTGAAGCTTTCTTT. As protein: CSARERGTEAFF.